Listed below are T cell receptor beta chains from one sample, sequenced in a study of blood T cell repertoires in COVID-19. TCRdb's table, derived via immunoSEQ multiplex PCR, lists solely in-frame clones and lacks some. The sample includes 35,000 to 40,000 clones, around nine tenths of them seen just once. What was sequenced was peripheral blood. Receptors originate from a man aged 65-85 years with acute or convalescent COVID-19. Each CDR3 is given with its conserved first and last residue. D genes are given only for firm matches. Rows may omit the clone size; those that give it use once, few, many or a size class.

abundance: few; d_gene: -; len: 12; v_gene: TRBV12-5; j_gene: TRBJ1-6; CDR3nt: TGTGCTAGTGGTCGCGATACGTCACCCCTCCACTTT; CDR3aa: CASGRDTSPLHF
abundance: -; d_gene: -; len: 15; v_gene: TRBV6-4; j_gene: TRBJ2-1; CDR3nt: TGTGCCAGCAGTGAGGCTTGGGCCTCCTACAATGAGCAGTTCTTC; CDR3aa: CASSEAWASYNEQFF
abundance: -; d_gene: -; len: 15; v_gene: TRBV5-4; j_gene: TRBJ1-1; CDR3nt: TGTGCCAGCAGCCCATCGACGGGAATAGACACTGAAGCTTTCTTT; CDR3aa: CASSPSTGIDTEAFF
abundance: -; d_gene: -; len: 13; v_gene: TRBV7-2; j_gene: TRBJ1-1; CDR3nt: TGTGCCAGCAGCTTGGTGGGACTTCCAGAGGCTTTCTTT; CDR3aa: CASSLVGLPEAFF
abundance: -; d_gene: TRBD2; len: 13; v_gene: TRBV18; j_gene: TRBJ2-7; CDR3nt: TGTGCCAGCTTACTAGCGGAGAACTACGAGCAGTACTTC; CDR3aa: CASLLAENYEQYF
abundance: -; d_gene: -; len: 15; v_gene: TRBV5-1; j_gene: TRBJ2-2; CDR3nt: TGCGCCAGCAGCTTGAGAGGACAGAACACCGGGGAGCTGTTTTTT; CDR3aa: CASSLRGQNTGELFF
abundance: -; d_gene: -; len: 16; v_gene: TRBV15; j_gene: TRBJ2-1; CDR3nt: TGTGCCACCAGCAGAGGGAGGACTATACCTAACAATGAGCAGTTCTTC; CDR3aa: CATSRGRTIPNNEQFF
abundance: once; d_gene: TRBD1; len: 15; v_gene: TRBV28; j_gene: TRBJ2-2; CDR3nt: TGTGCCAGCAGAGAGACAGGGGTGAACACCGGGGAGCTGTTTTTT; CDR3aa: CASRETGVNTGELFF
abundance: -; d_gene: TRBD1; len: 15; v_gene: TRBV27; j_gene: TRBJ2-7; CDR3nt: TGTGCCAGCAGTTTAGACAGGGAAGTCCCCTACGAGCAGTACTTC; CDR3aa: CASSLDREVPYEQYF
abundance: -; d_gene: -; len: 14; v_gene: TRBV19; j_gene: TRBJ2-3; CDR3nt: TGTGCCAGTAGTATTGAGGGAGGCACAGATACGCAGTATTTT; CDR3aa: CASSIEGGTDTQYF
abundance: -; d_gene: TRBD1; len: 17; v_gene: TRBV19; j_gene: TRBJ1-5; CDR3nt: TGTGCCAGTAGGGTGGGACAGGGGAAAGAGAGCAATCAGCCCCAGCATTTT; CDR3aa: CASRVGQGKESNQPQHF
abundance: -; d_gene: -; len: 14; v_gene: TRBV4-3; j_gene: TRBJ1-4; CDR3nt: TGCGCCAGCAGCCAAACAGGGCATAATGAAAAACTGTTTTTT; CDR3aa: CASSQTGHNEKLFF
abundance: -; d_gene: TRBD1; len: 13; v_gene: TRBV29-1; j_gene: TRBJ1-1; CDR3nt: TGCAGCGTTGACAGGGGGGTAGGGGCTGAAGCTTTCTTT; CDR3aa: CSVDRGVGAEAFF
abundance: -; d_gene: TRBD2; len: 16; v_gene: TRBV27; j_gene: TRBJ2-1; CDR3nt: TGTGCCAGCAGTTCTGCGACTAGCGGATATAACAATGAGCAGTTCTTC; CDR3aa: CASSSATSGYNNEQFF
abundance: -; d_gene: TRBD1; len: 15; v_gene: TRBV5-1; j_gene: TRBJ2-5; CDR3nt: TGCGCCAGCAGCTTGACAGGGGGCGTACAAGAGACCCAGTACTTC; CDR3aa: CASSLTGGVQETQYF
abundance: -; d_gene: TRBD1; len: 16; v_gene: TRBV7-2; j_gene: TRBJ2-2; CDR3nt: TGTGCCAGCAGCTTGCAGGGGGTTTTGAACACCGGGGAGCTGTTTTTT; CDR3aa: CASSLQGVLNTGELFF
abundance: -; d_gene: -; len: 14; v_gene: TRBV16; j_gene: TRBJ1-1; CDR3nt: TGTGCCAGCAGCCAAGGCATGATGAACACTGAAGCTTTCTTT; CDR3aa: CASSQGMMNTEAFF
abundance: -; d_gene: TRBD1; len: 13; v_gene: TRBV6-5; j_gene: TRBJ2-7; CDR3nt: TGTGCCAGCTCGACAGGGGGCAGGTACGAGCAGTACTTC; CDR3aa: CASSTGGRYEQYF
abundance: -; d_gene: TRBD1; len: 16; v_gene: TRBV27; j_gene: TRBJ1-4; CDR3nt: TGTGCCAGCAGTAATGCCGGGACAGGCTATAATGAAAAACTGTTTTTT; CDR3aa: CASSNAGTGYNEKLFF
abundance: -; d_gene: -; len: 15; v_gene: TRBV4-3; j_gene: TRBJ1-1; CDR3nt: TGCGCCAGCAGCCAAGATTCGGCAGGGAACACTGAAGCTTTCTTT; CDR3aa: CASSQDSAGNTEAFF
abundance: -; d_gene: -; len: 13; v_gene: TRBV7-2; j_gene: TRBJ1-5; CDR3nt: TGTGCCAGCAGCCAACCACCCGAGGAGCCCCAGCATTTT; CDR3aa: CASSQPPEEPQHF
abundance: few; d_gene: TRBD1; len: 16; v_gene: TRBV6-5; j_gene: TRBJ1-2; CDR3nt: TGTGCCAGCAGTTACACCGGACAGGACAAGCACTATGGCTACACCTTC; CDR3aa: CASSYTGQDKHYGYTF
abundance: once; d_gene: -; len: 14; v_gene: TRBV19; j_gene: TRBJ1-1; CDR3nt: TGTGCCAGTAGTATTAGTTCCCTGAACACTGAAGCTTTCTTT; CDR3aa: CASSISSLNTEAFF
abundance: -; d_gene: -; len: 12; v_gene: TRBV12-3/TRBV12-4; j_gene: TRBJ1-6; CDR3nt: TGTGCCAGCAGTACCAGTAATTCACCCCTCCACTTT; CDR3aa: CASSTSNSPLHF
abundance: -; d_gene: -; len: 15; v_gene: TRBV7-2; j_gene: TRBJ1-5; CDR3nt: TGTGCCAGCAGCTTATCAAGGGGGTTCGATCAGCCCCAGCATTTT; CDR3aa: CASSLSRGFDQPQHF
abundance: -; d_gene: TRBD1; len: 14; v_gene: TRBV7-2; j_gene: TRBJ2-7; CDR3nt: TGTGCCAGCAGACCGGGACAGGGCGTCAACGAGCAGTACTTC; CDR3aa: CASRPGQGVNEQYF
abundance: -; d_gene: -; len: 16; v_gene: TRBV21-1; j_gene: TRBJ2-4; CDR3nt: TGTGCCAGCGTTATCAGGGGGCGCCCGGCCAAAAACATTCAGTACTTC; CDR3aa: CASVIRGRPAKNIQYF
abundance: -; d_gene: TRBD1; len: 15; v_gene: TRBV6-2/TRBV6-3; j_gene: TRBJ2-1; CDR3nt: TGTGCCAGCAGTAAAGGACAGGGGGCGGGTGATGAGCAGTTCTTC; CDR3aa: CASSKGQGAGDEQFF
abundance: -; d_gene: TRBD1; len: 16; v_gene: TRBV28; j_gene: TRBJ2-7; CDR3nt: TGTGCCAGCAGCCTGACTACAGGGGCCGCCATCCACGAGCAGTACTTC; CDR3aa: CASSLTTGAAIHEQYF
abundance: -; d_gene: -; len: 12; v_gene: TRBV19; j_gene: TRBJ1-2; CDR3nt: TGTGCCAGTAGTATGGACGGACAGGGCTACACCTTC; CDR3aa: CASSMDGQGYTF
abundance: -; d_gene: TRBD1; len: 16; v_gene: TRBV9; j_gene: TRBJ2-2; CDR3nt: TGTGCCAGCAGCGTAAGAGGACAGGGGGCAACCGGGGAGCTGTTTTTT; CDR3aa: CASSVRGQGATGELFF
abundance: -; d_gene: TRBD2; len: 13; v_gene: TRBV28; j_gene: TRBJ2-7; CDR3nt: TGTGCCAGCAGAGCGGGAGGGCCCTACGAGCAGTACTTC; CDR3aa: CASRAGGPYEQYF
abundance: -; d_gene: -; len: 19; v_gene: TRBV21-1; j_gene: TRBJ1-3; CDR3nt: TGTGCCAGCAGCAAATTGACGTATAAGACCCAGGGAACTGGAAACACCATATATTTT; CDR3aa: CASSKLTYKTQGTGNTIYF
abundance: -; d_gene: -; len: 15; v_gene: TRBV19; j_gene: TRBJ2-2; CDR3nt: TGTGCCAGTAGTATAAATATTTATAACACCGGGGAGCTGTTTTTT; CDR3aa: CASSINIYNTGELFF
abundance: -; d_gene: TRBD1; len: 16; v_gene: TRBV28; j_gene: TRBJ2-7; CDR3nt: TGTGCCAGCAGCATAACCGGGACAGGGCTTGCCTACGAGCAGTACTTC; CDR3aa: CASSITGTGLAYEQYF
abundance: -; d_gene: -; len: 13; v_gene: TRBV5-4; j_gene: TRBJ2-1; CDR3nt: TGTGCCAGCACCGTTGACTCATACAATGAGCAGTTCTTC; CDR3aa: CASTVDSYNEQFF
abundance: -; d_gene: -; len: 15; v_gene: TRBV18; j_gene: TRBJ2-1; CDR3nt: TGTGCCAGCTCACCACCCGGAGGTCGTGGCAGTGAGCAGTTCTTC; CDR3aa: CASSPPGGRGSEQFF
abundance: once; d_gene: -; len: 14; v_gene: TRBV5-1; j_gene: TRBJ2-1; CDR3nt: TGCGCCAGCAGCGCGGGAATGACCTACAATGAGCAGTTCTTC; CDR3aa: CASSAGMTYNEQFF
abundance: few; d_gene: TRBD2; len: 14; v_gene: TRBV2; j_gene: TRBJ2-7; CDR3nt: TGTGCCAGCAGTCAAAAGCGGGAGGGCTACGAGCAGTACTTC; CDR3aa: CASSQKREGYEQYF
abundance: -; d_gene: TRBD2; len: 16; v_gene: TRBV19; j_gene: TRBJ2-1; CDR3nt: TGTGCCAGTAGTACTAGCGGGAGGGACGTCCACAATGAGCAGTTCTTC; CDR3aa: CASSTSGRDVHNEQFF
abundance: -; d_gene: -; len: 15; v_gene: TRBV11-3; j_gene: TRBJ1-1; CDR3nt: TGTGCCAGCAGCCAGGACGGGAGGATTAACACTGAAGCTTTCTTT; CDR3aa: CASSQDGRINTEAFF
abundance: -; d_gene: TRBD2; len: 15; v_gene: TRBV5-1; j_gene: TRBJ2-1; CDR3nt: TGCGCCAGCAGCTTGGGACTAGCCCGCGAGAATGAGCAGTTCTTC; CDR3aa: CASSLGLARENEQFF
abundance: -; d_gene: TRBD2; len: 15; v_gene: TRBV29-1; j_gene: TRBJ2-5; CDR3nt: TGCAGCGCTGAAGGACTAGCGGAGAGGTTGGAGACCCAGTACTTC; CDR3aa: CSAEGLAERLETQYF
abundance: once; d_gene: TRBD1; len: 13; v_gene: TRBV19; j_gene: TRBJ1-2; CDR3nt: TGTGCCAGCTCTACAGGACAGGCCTATGGCTACACCTTC; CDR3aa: CASSTGQAYGYTF
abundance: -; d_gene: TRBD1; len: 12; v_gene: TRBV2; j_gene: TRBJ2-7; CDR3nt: TGTGCCAGCAGTCAAAGCGGGACAGGGCTCAACTTC; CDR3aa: CASSQSGTGLNF
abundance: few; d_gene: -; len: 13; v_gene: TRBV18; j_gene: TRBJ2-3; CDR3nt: TGTGCCAGCTCGCCCAGGGTGATAGATACGCAGTATTTT; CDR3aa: CASSPRVIDTQYF
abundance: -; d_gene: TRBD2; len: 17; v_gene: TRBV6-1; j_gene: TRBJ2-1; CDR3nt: TGTGCCAGCAGTGGACTAGCGGGAGCCAGCTCCTACAATGAGCAGTTCTTC; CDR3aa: CASSGLAGASSYNEQFF
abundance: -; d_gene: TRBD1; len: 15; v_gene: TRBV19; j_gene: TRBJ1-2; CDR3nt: TGTGCCAGTAGTAGCCTGGGACAGGGGAACTATGGCTACACCTTC; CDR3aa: CASSSLGQGNYGYTF
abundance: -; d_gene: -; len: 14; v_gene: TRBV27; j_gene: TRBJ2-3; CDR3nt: TGTGCCAGCAGTTTATCCGGTCAGGGAGATACGCAGTATTTT; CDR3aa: CASSLSGQGDTQYF